This T cell receptor beta chain is drawn from a study of blood T cell repertoires in COVID-19. This CDR3 region has 15 residues. V was clipped by 7 bases and J by 3 bases; unmatched bases: 10. Per germline, CDR1 MDHEN and CDR2 SYDVKM. Here immunoSEQ multiplex PCR was the method, and the copy in TCRdb shows in-frame clones only, minus some. Of hundreds of thousands of clones detected, about 87% appear once; the ten largest clones hold roughly 2%. This sequence joins TRBV28 and TRBJ2-3, with 7 bases lining up with TRBD1. The specimen was PBMCs or T cells enriched from blood (not recorded which). The clonotype originates from a middle-aged man in a cohort exposed to, infected with or recovered from COVID-19 (not recorded which). The CDR3 bases are TGTGCCAGCACGACGAGGGGGCTCGGGACAGATACGCAGTATTTT. This translates into CASTTRGLGTDTQYF.